This T cell receptor beta chain was sequenced during a study of T cell clonotyping in hematopoietic cell transplantation. Recipients were bled about 28 days pretransplant and at posttransplant days 30, 100, 180. The table came from immunoSEQ multiplex PCR; TCRdb's copy has only in-frame clones and leaves some out. The top ten clones hold 51% of a sample with roughly 10,000 clones, 84% of them seen once. Germline assignment: CDR1 SGHTA and CDR2 FQGNSA. The V and J ends lost 5 bases and 4 bases respectively, with 9 bases between them. The CDR3 covers 14 residues. V usage is TRBV7-2 and J usage is TRBJ1-6, with a weak D call TRBD1 (5 bases). The sequencing here drew on PBMCs, taken at the time of graft-versus-host disease after allogeneic stem cell transplant. The receptor's source is a male patient in his sixties who had an allogeneic stem cell transplant from an unrelated donor, so the T cells may come from the graft donor. Some clones in this sample may be carry-over from other donors' samples. DNA of the CDR3: TGTGCCAGCAGCAGAGACAGTTATAATTCACCCCTCCACTTT. Protein: CASSRDSYNSPLHF.